Presented here are 22 T cell receptor beta chains from one specimen sequenced in a study of blood T cell repertoires in COVID-19. The method was immunoSEQ multiplex PCR; TCRdb's version includes in-frame clones alone and lacks a portion of them. This sample has some 380,000 clones, with approximately 77% found just once. The sequenced sample consisted of peripheral blood. The origin of the receptors is a human donor with acute or convalescent COVID-19. The donor label of this sample is uncertain.

This clone came up once. This same CDR3 is encoded by further DNA sequences in the sample. V is TRBV5-1 and J is TRBJ2-2; no firm D call. V lost 5 bases and J 3 bases, leaving 5 bases between the germline ends. CDR1 and CDR2 from the germline V gene are SGHRS and YFSETQ. There are 12 residues in the CDR3. This CDR3 reads CASRLDTGELFF. The DNA of the CDR3 is TGCGCCAGCAGACTTGACACCGGGGAGCTGTTTTTT.

This chain uses TRBV2 with TRBJ1-5; 8 nucleotides agree with TRBD1. J gave up 2 bases and V 6 bases, and 9 bases lay outside the gene matches. The CDR3 is 16 amino acids. The germline gives CDR1 SNHLY, CDR2 FYNNEI. CDR3 in DNA: TGTGCCAGCAGGGTCGACAGGGGTTGGGGCAATCAGCCCCAGCATTTT. Amino acid sequence: CASRVDRGWGNQPQHF.

The chain has TRBV2 and TRBJ2-7, with TRBD1 matching over 7 bases. Germline values: CDR1 SNHLY, CDR2 FYNNEI. Losses at the gene ends were 4 bases for V and 4 bases for J; bases not matched to a gene: 10. The CDR3 runs 15 residues. The CDR3 region is CASSGGGQDAYEQYF. The DNA of the CDR3 is TGTGCCAGCAGTGGGGGCGGACAGGATGCTTACGAGCAGTACTTC.

This chain joins TRBV28 and TRBJ1-2; 9 bases map to TRBD1. V shed 3 bases and J 9 bases; nucleotides not matched to a gene: 8. The germline gives CDR1 MDHEN, CDR2 SYDVKM. CDR3 length: 14 residues. CDR3 DNA: TGTGCCAGCAGTTTGGGACAGGGACAGGTGCGCTACACCTTC. This codes for CASSLGQGQVRYTF.

The rearrangement uses TRBV7-2 and TRBJ1-5; tentatively, D is TRBD1 (5 bases). The CDR3 has 16 residues. CDR1 is SGHTA, CDR2 FQGNSA, per germline. V dropped 3 bases and J dropped 4 bases, with 16 bases sitting between them. The CDR3 DNA reads TGTGCCAGCAGCTTCGTACCGGGGGTTGAGAATCAGCCCCAGCATTTT. Protein: CASSFVPGVENQPQHF.

The chain uses TRBV11-2 and TRBJ2-5; 8 bases fit TRBD1. Germline assignment: CDR1 SGHAT and CDR2 FQNNGV. Unmatched junction bases numbered 6, after V lost 1 base and J lost 5 bases. The CDR3 runs 15 residues. CDR3 nucleotide sequence: TGTGCCAGCAGCTTAGTAACAGGGGGGACCGAGACCCAGTACTTC. This translates into CASSLVTGGTETQYF.

This rearrangement joins TRBV2 to TRBJ1-4; 10 nucleotides match TRBD1. The CDR3 loop spans 15 amino acids. Germline V lookup: CDR1 SNHLY, CDR2 FYNNEI. V lost 6 bases, J lost 7 bases, and 8 bases stayed unmatched. In DNA form, the CDR3 reads TGTGCCAGCAGCGAACCGGGACAGGGGTCTGAAAAACTGTTTTTT. This codes for CASSEPGQGSEKLFF.

The J gene is TRBJ1-2, the V gene TRBV24-1, with unresolved D. Germline V gene lookup returns CDR1 KGHDR and CDR2 SFDVKD. With 7 bases removed from V and 0 bases from J, the gap between germline ends came to 11 bases. The CDR3 contains 14 residues. CDR3 amino acids: CATSGSTANYGYTF. The CDR3 nucleotides read TGTGCCACCAGCGGGTCAACCGCTAACTATGGCTACACCTTC.

This clone appeared a single time. The chain joins TRBV18 to TRBJ2-7, with 7 bases identical to TRBD2. CDR3 length equals 15 residues. V was clipped by 3 bases and J by 0 bases; unmatched bases: 5. The germline V gene has CDR1 KGHSH and CDR2 LQKENI. The CDR3 DNA reads TGTGCCAGCTCACCTCGCGGGACTATCTCCTACGAGCAGTACTTC. Its translation: CASSPRGTISYEQYF.

The chain links TRBV19 to TRBJ1-5; TRBD1 matches at 9 bases. Trimming cost V 5 bases and J 1 base; bases outside gene matches: 3. The CDR3 consists of 15 residues. The germline V gene has CDR1 LNHDA and CDR2 SQIVND (reference sequence). The CDR3 bases are TGTGCCAGTAGTGTTACAGGGGGCAGCAATCAGCCCCAGCATTTT. Encoded protein: CASSVTGGSNQPQHF.

The rearrangement links TRBV30 to TRBJ1-5, with D possibly being TRBD1 (5 bases). The CDR3 runs to 14 residues. Germline V lookup: CDR1 GTSNPN, CDR2 SVGIG (reference sequence). Deletions cut 2 bases from V and 4 bases from J, with 12 bases between. The CDR3 DNA sequence: TGTGCCTGGAGTTCACAGGTTGGAAATCAGCCCCAGCATTTT. It is translated as CAWSSQVGNQPQHF.

The rearrangement joins TRBV6-5 to TRBJ1-5; D is undetermined. There are 14 residues in the CDR3. The V gene's germline CDR1 is MNHEY and CDR2 SVGAGI. Between the trimmed V and J ends, which lost 7 bases and 2 bases, there was a span of 12 bases. The CDR3 coding sequence is TGTGCCAGCACCGCTGGAGGTGGCAATCAGCCCCAGCATTTT. This codes for CASTAGGGNQPQHF.

This clone was observed once. The chain links TRBV5-1 to TRBJ2-1; perhaps TRBD2 as D (5 bases). This CDR3 spans 13 amino acids. Germline V CDR1 and CDR2: SGHRS, YFSETQ. V was trimmed by 0 bases and J by 9 bases, leaving 10 bases between them. As DNA, the CDR3 is TGCGCCAGCAGCTTGGAACGGGGTGGTGAGCAGTTCTTC. Its translation is CASSLERGGEQFF.

V usage is TRBV6-5 and J usage is TRBJ2-7, with TRBD1 as a possible D gene (5 bases). Germline V gene sequence: CDR1 MNHEY, CDR2 SVGAGI. This CDR3 is built from 14 residues. V shed 0 bases and J shed 3 bases, with 9 bases lying between them. The CDR3 sequence: CASSYSRQYYEQYF. The CDR3 DNA reads TGTGCCAGCAGTTACTCACGACAGTACTACGAGCAGTACTTC.

The rearrangement joins TRBV24-1 to TRBJ1-6, with D possibly TRBD1 on 6 matching bases. This CDR3 contains 17 residues. Germline assignment: CDR1 KGHDR and CDR2 SFDVKD. V lost 7 bases and J lost 0, with 15 bases in between. The CDR3 loop reads CATSFRGLSSYNSPLHF. DNA for the CDR3: TGTGCCACCAGCTTCAGGGGCCTAAGCTCCTATAATTCACCCCTCCACTTT.

This chain connects TRBV4-1 to TRBJ2-7, with a possible D match to TRBD1 (6 bases). From germline, CDR1 is MGHRA and CDR2 YSYEKL. The CDR3 contains 17 residues. The V end lost 4 bases, the J end lost 2 bases, and 21 bases lay between the germline ends. Here the CDR3 reads CASSPRGQRAPPYEQYF. The CDR3 nucleotides are TGCGCCAGCAGCCCTAGGGGACAAAGGGCACCCCCCTACGAGCAGTACTTC.

V usage is TRBV7-9 and J usage is TRBJ2-7; 9 bases are a match to TRBD2. Germline V gene data show CDR1 as SEHNR and CDR2 as FQNEAQ (reference sequence). With 0 bases clipped from V and 5 bases from J, the junction kept 5 bases outside the gene matches. CDR3 size: 15 residues. The CDR3 loop is CASSLAVSGSHEQYF. CDR3 bases: TGTGCCAGCAGCTTAGCGGTTAGCGGGAGTCACGAGCAGTACTTC.

The chain recombines TRBV24-1 with TRBJ2-3, with 10 bases lining up with TRBD2. This CDR3 spans 15 amino acids. CDR1 and CDR2 (germline): KGHDR, SFDVKD. J gave up 5 bases and V 5 bases, and 6 bases lay outside the gene matches. CDR3 region: CATSAPAGGRDTQYF. The CDR3 DNA reads as TGTGCCACCAGTGCCCCAGCGGGGGGGCGAGATACGCAGTATTTT.

The gene calls are TRBV27 and TRBJ2-7; D is unresolved. V lost 5 bases to trimming and J lost 7 bases, with 18 bases between them. CDR3 length: 14 residues. Germline-derived CDR1 and CDR2 are MNHEY and SMNVEV (reference sequence). In DNA, the CDR3 is TGTGCCAGCAGTGCAACTGCGGTAGTTCGGGAGCAGTACTTC. This encodes CASSATAVVREQYF.

The V and J genes are TRBV10-1 and TRBJ2-5, with D uncertain. Germline CDR1 and CDR2: WNHNN and SYGVQD (reference sequence). This CDR3 is built from 12 residues. Trimming removed 7 bases at V and 4 bases at J, with 10 bases between. The CDR3 sequence is CASIPHGETQYF. The CDR3 DNA follows: TGCGCCAGCATCCCCCACGGAGAGACCCAGTACTTC.

This clone is a singleton in its sample. CDR3 loop: CASRGLGGENGYTF. CDR3 nucleotide sequence: TGTGCCAGCAGGGGTCTAGGGGGCGAAAATGGCTACACCTTC. This sequence joins TRBV3-1 (or the pseudogene TRBV3-2) and TRBJ1-2; the match to TRBD1 covers 7 bases. The length of the CDR3 is 14 residues. Per the germline V gene, CDR1 is LGHDT and CDR2 is YNNKEL (reference sequence). V was pared by 6 bases and J by 6 bases, with 10 bases of the junction left unmatched.

The V gene is TRBV30, the J gene TRBJ1-1, with D uncertain. The germline gives CDR1 GTSNPN, CDR2 SVGIG (reference sequence). CDR3 length: 12 residues. V lost 4 bases and J lost 10, with 16 bases in between. The CDR3 protein is CAWNREPFGAFF. CDR3 bases: TGTGCCTGGAACCGTGAGCCGTTCGGAGCTTTCTTT.